These 25 T cell receptor beta chains came from one sample sequenced in a study of CD4+ T cells in melanoma. Here immunoSEQ multiplex PCR was the method, and the copy in TCRdb shows in-frame clones only, minus some. Of fewer than 11,000 clones listed, around two thirds are singletons. The material sequenced was cells from a culture (not recorded whether cultured in vitro). The receptor source for this set is a human donor with melanoma.

The chain recombines TRBV7-9 with TRBJ1-6; the D gene is possibly TRBD1 (6 bases). The CDR3 length is 17 residues. Germline V gives CDR1 SEHNR, CDR2 FQNEAQ (reference sequence). V lost 1 base and J 6 bases, leaving 16 bases between the germline ends. The CDR3 loop reads CASSLGAGERSNSPLHF. The CDR3 DNA sequence: TGTGCCAGCAGCTTAGGGGCAGGGGAAAGAAGTAATTCACCCCTCCACTTT.

The J gene is TRBJ2-5, the V gene TRBV7-9; D unresolved. The CDR3 runs 12 residues. V was shortened by 2 bases and J by 3 bases, with 4 bases between the two germline ends. Germline V lookup: CDR1 SEHNR, CDR2 FQNEAQ (reference sequence). Here the CDR3 reads CASSLFEETQYF. In DNA, the CDR3 is TGTGCCAGCAGCTTATTCGAAGAGACCCAGTACTTC.

The chain couples TRBV6-1 to TRBJ2-7; D possibly uses TRBD1 or TRBD2 (6 bases each). Trimming took off 2 bases at V and 2 bases at J, with 10 bases between the two ends. The CDR3 has 14 amino acids. Germline V gives CDR1 MNHNS, CDR2 SASEGT. CDR3 bases: TGTGCCAGCAGTGAAAAGGGGGGAACCTACGAGCAGTACTTC. Its translation is CASSEKGGTYEQYF.

This clone counts as medium-sized. The J gene is TRBJ2-7, the V gene TRBV27; D is perhaps TRBD2 (5 bases). The V and J ends lost 3 bases and 5 bases respectively, with 11 bases between them. CDR1 and CDR2 (germline): MNHEY, SMNVEV (reference sequence). CDR3 length: 13 residues. CDR3 sequence reads: CASSFTGYNEQYF. As DNA, the CDR3 is TGTGCCAGCAGTTTCACGGGGTATAACGAGCAGTACTTC.

The chain links TRBV11-2 to TRBJ2-7, with D uncertain. V gave up 4 bases and J gave up 0 bases, with 10 bases separating them. CDR3 length equals 14 residues. Germline V gene data show CDR1 as SGHAT and CDR2 as FQNNGV. The CDR3 DNA follows: TGTGCCAGCAGCTCCCGGATCGGCTCCTACGAGCAGTACTTC. This translates into CASSSRIGSYEQYF.

This sequence joins TRBV7-8 and TRBJ1-4; D is uncertain. V shed 1 base and J shed 5 bases, with 8 bases lying between them. Germline CDR1 and CDR2: SGHVS and FQNEAQ. The CDR3 is made up of 14 amino acids. The CDR3 protein is CASSLGNVNEKLFF. DNA of the CDR3: TGTGCCAGCAGCTTAGGGAATGTCAATGAAAAACTGTTTTTT.

This sequence joins TRBV5-1 and TRBJ2-2; TRBD1 is a possible D gene (5 bases). This CDR3 spans 14 amino acids. In germline, CDR1 is SGHRS, CDR2 YFSETQ. The V and J ends lost 1 base and 3 bases respectively, with 7 bases between them. The CDR3 region has the DNA TGCGCCAGCAGCTTGCTCAGGGACACCGGGGAGCTGTTTTTT. It yields the protein CASSLLRDTGELFF.

This clone was recorded a few times. This rearrangement joins TRBV7-6 to TRBJ1-6; TRBD1 matches 9 bases. The CDR3 loop spans 14 amino acids. V trimming: 7 bases; J trimming: 7 bases; junction bases outside the gene matches: 5. Germline V gene data show CDR1 as SGHVS and CDR2 as FNYEAQ. The CDR3 coding sequence is TGTGCCAGCACCCTTGGACAGGGGAATTCACCCCTCCACTTT. Amino acids: CASTLGQGNSPLHF.

This clone was counted between two and nine times. The CDR3 loop reads CASSYNTLYGYTF. CDR3 DNA sequence: TGTGCCAGCAGTTACAACACCCTCTATGGCTACACCTTC. The chain employs TRBV6-5 and TRBJ1-2, with D hard to call. CDR3 size: 13 residues. Germline assignment: CDR1 MNHEY and CDR2 SVGAGI. Trimming took off 2 bases at V and 4 bases at J, with 8 bases between the two ends.

CDR3 coding DNA: TGTGCCATCTCAGGGCAGTCTAATTCACCCCTCCACTTT. Amino acid sequence: CAISGQSNSPLHF. The V call is TRBV10-3, the J call TRBJ1-6, with D possibly matching TRBD1 (5 bases). There are 13 residues in the CDR3. Germline V gene data show CDR1 as ENHRY and CDR2 as SYGVKD. Trimming left V 8 bases short and J 6 bases short, with 11 bases between.

V is TRBV5-1 and J is TRBJ2-3, with a possible D match to TRBD2 (6 bases). Per germline, CDR1 SGHRS and CDR2 YFSETQ. CDR3 length equals 15 residues. V lost 0 bases and J lost 0, with 8 bases in between. The CDR3 DNA is TGCGCCAGCAGCTTGGTTCGGGGGAGCACAGATACGCAGTATTTT. Its protein is CASSLVRGSTDTQYF.

This clone occurred a few times. This sequence joins TRBV27 and TRBJ1-5; D remains ambiguous. Germline loops: CDR1 MNHEY, CDR2 SMNVEV (reference sequence). V shed 6 bases and J shed 1 base, with 13 bases lying between them. This CDR3 has 15 amino acids. The CDR3 DNA is TGTGCCAGCAGCAACGCGGGTCGCAGCAATCAGCCCCAGCATTTT. Translated: CASSNAGRSNQPQHF.

The chain couples TRBV7-2 to TRBJ2-7; 10 bases are a match to TRBD2. Germline CDR1 reads SGHTA; CDR2 reads FQGNSA. The CDR3 is 16 residues long. J gave up 4 bases and V 5 bases, and 11 bases lay outside the gene matches. CDR3 sequence reads: CASSPRASGGRYEQYF. CDR3 in DNA: TGTGCCAGCAGCCCCAGGGCTAGCGGGGGCCGATACGAGCAGTACTTC.

This clone was counted only a few times. This sequence joins TRBV5-1 and TRBJ1-1; D uncertain. The germline CDR1 and CDR2 sequences are SGHRS and YFSETQ. CDR3 length: 15 residues. Trimming took off 0 bases at V and 5 bases at J, with 14 bases between the two ends. The chain's CDR3 is CASSLAEEGGTEAFF. CDR3 bases: TGCGCCAGCAGCTTGGCCGAGGAGGGTGGAACTGAAGCTTTCTTT.

V usage is TRBV4-1 and J usage is TRBJ2-5; the D call may be TRBD1 or TRBD2 (5 bases each). V lost 3 bases to trimming and J lost 3 bases, with 17 bases between them. Germline V gives CDR1 MGHRA, CDR2 YSYEKL. CDR3 length equals 16 residues. The CDR3 sequence is CASSHPGTAYEETQYF. The CDR3 DNA is TGCGCCAGCAGCCACCCCGGGACGGCGTACGAAGAGACCCAGTACTTC.

The chain uses TRBV4-1 and TRBJ2-1; D gene unclear. Per the germline V gene, CDR1 is MGHRA and CDR2 is YSYEKL. The CDR3 has 14 amino acids. The ends were cut back, 5 bases at V and 3 bases at J, with 11 bases in the middle. CDR3 region: CASSTLPIYNEQFF. The DNA for the CDR3 is TGCGCCAGCAGCACACTACCAATCTACAATGAGCAGTTCTTC.

The chain couples TRBV6-6 to TRBJ1-2; possibly TRBD1 for D (5 bases). Germline-derived CDR1 and CDR2 are MNHNY and SVGAGI (reference sequence). The germline V and J ends were trimmed by 10 bases and 4 bases, with 25 bases remaining between them. The CDR3 has 16 amino acids. For the CDR3, the DNA is TGTGCCACCATCCGGCTGTCGGTGGCAGGGTCCTATGGCTACACCTTC. Its protein product is CATIRLSVAGSYGYTF.

The sample holds one count of this clone. In DNA, the CDR3 is TGTGCCAGCAGCTTAGCGGGGAGAAAAACTAAGGGTGGCTACACCTTC. This codes for CASSLAGRKTKGGYTF. The chain combines TRBV7-8 with TRBJ1-2; no clear D. V lost 0 bases, J lost 7 bases, and 18 bases lay in between. The germline V gene has CDR1 SGHVS and CDR2 FQNEAQ. The CDR3 loop spans 16 amino acids.

V gene TRBV30 combines with J gene TRBJ2-7; TRBD1 aligns across 10 bases. Germline V gene data show CDR1 as GTSNPN and CDR2 as SVGIG (reference sequence). The CDR3 runs to 13 residues. Losses at the gene ends were 1 base for V and 3 bases for J; bases not matched to a gene: 0. DNA for the CDR3: TGTGCCTGGAGTGGGGACAGGGGCTACGAGCAGTACTTC. This encodes CAWSGDRGYEQYF.

V is TRBV5-6 and J is TRBJ1-3; 8 bases align to TRBD1. CDR1 SGHDT and CDR2 YYEEEE come from the germline V gene. CDR3 length: 17 amino acids. Trimming at V came to 1 base and at J to 2 bases, leaving 8 bases not matched to a gene. The CDR3 coding sequence is TGTGCCAGCAGCTTGCTCCAGGGGGCGATTACTGGAAACACCATATATTTT. Encoded protein: CASSLLQGAITGNTIYF.

The rearrangement joins TRBV6-1 to TRBJ2-3; D remains unclear. Germline values: CDR1 MNHNS, CDR2 SASEGT. V was pared by 8 bases and J by 2 bases, with 11 bases between. The length of the CDR3 is 13 residues. Here the CDR3 DNA reads TGTGCCAGCGCTGGGCTTAACACAGATACGCAGTATTTT. Amino acid sequence: CASAGLNTDTQYF.

The rearrangement joins TRBV6-6 to TRBJ1-5; D gene unclear. CDR1 and CDR2 (germline): MNHNY, SVGAGI (reference sequence). V lost 4 bases and J 9 bases, leaving 19 bases between the germline ends. There are 15 residues in the CDR3. This chain's CDR3 is CASSFDSSFGWPQHF. The CDR3 nucleotides read TGTGCCAGCAGTTTCGACTCCAGTTTCGGGTGGCCCCAGCATTTT.

This rearrangement joins TRBV30 to TRBJ1-5; D might be TRBD1 (5 bases). There are 13 residues in the CDR3. V lost 2 bases and J 6 bases, leaving 11 bases between the germline ends. The germline V gene encodes CDR1 GTSNPN and CDR2 SVGIG (reference sequence). The chain's CDR3 is CAWSLQGGQPQHF. CDR3 bases: TGTGCCTGGAGTCTTCAGGGTGGTCAGCCCCAGCATTTT.

The chain employs TRBV4-1 and TRBJ1-1; unclear D gene. The CDR3 is 14 amino acids. The V end lost 4 bases, the J end lost 4 bases, and 13 bases lay between the germline ends. Germline CDR1 reads MGHRA; CDR2 reads YSYEKL. CDR3 nucleotide sequence: TGCGCCAGCAGCCCTCGCCGGGAGGGCACTGAAGCTTTCTTT. Translation: CASSPRREGTEAFF.

This clone has just a few counts. The gene calls are TRBV5-1 and TRBJ2-5; maybe TRBD1 (6 bases). Per the germline V gene, CDR1 is SGHRS and CDR2 is YFSETQ. V gave up 2 bases and J gave up 5 bases, with 10 bases separating them. This CDR3 contains 13 residues. The CDR3 spells CASSLQGLETQYF. The CDR3 DNA reads TGCGCCAGCAGCTTACAGGGCTTGGAGACCCAGTACTTC.